The clone carrying this T cell receptor beta chain is a singleton in its sample. The antigen is not known. All trial patients relapsed after autologous stem cell transplantation. The study recorded best responses of complete response, partial response or progressive disease. The data were produced by immunoSEQ multiplex PCR, yet TCRdb's version contains in-frame clones alone and is incomplete. Of more than 12,000 clones in the sample, around four fifths are singletons; the top ten hold 25%. Germline V gene data show CDR1 as LNHDA and CDR2 as SQIVND (reference sequence). Trimming removed 9 bases from V and 3 bases from J, with 13 bases in between. The CDR3 spans 13 residues. These data originate in a study of PD-1 blockade in classical Hodgkin lymphoma. Regarding the study as a whole: Healthy donors reportedly exceeded newly diagnosed patients in baseline TCR diversity. The CD4+ diversity rise by C4D1 was clearest in complete responders.

The sample was peripheral blood mononuclear cells (PBMCs), taken before the second cycle of nivolumab. The clonotype was recovered from a human donor with classical Hodgkin lymphoma. V gene TRBV19 combines with J gene TRBJ2-3; D perhaps matches TRBD1 (5 bases). In DNA, the CDR3 is TGTGCCAGGCTTGACAGCGATACAGATACGCAGTATTTT. It is translated as CARLDSDTDTQYF. Full variable domain (missing parts from reference TRBV19 and TRBJ2-3): DGGITQSPKYLFRKEGQNVTLSCEQNLNHDAMYWYRQDPGQGLRLIYYSQIVNDFQKGDIAEGYSVSREKKESFPLTVTSAQKNPTAFYLCARLDSDTDTQYFGPGTRLTVL.